The 14 T cell receptor beta chains listed next were all sequenced from one sample in a study of breast tumors, draining lymph nodes, adjacent tissues (dated by TCRdb to the mid-2010s). Libraries were built with multiplex PCR. Sequencing relied on an Illumina HiSeq 2000. TCRdb reworked the public reads: Q25 trimming with fastp, MiXCR clone assembly, productive beta chains retained. Merged by CDR3 protein, the rows form single entries marked with the most common genes and DNA. This sample has some 120,000 distinct CDR3 sequences in its table, and 15% to 20% of those were observed once. Under 4.5% of the sample is taken by the ten largest. The axillary draining lymph nodes of breast cancer patients were the source of the lymph node samples. Sequenced: axillary lymph node tissue. All receptors come from a female donor with breast cancer. Some clones in this sample may be carry-over from other donors' samples.

This clonotype was seen many times. The V gene is TRBV20-1, the J gene TRBJ2-1; 12 bases are a match to TRBD2. The CDR3 contains 14 residues. CDR1 is DFQATT, CDR2 SNEGSKA, per germline (reference sequence). V dropped 4 bases and J dropped 7; count of bases not matched to a gene: 5. CDR3 bases: TGCAGTGCTAAGGGGACTAGCGGGTGGAATGAGCAGTTCTTC. It encodes CSAKGTSGWNEQFF.

This clonotype has a count of ten or more. The gene calls are TRBV7-6 and TRBJ2-5, with TRBD2 matching over 12 bases. The CDR3 is made up of 17 amino acids. V lost 5 bases, J lost 5 bases, and 12 bases stayed unmatched. Per germline, CDR1 SGHVS and CDR2 FNYEAQ. CDR3 protein: CASSLLTSGGGKETQYF. As DNA, the CDR3 is TGTGCCAGCAGCCTCTTGACTAGCGGGGGAGGGAAGGAGACCCAGTACTTC.

The sample holds many counts of this clonotype. The genes are TRBV6-5 and TRBJ1-2; D gene unclear. The CDR3 totals 16 residues. Trimming took 0 bases from V and 2 from J, leaving 13 bases between them. The germline CDR1 and CDR2 sequences are MNHEY and SVGAGI. The CDR3 here is CASSYSPWSGNYGYTF. For the CDR3, the DNA is TGTGCCAGCAGTTACTCACCTTGGAGCGGAAACTATGGCTACACCTTC.

At least ten counts were recorded for this clonotype. The gene calls are TRBV11-3 and TRBJ2-2; TRBD2 matches 10 bases. Germline V gene data show CDR1 as SGHNT and CDR2 as YENEEA. V lost 2 bases, J lost 2 bases, and 2 bases stayed unmatched. This CDR3 has 16 residues. The CDR3: CASSLTSGDNTGELFF. The CDR3 region has the DNA TGTGCCAGCAGCTTAACTAGCGGGGACAACACCGGGGAGCTGTTTTTT.

Regarding this clonotype: This may be a read error, as it is one base from a much larger clone. The CDR3 does not close with the conserved phenylalanine or tryptophan, likely indicating a read error. The rearrangement links TRBV12-3 or TRBV12-4 to TRBJ1-3; D remains ambiguous. Deletions cut 6 bases from V and 7 bases from J, with 7 bases between. This CDR3 is built from 11 residues. CDR3 protein: CASSQLNTIYL. CDR3 DNA: TGTGCCAGCAGCCAATTGAACACCATATATCTT.

This clonotype was seen at least ten times. The genes are TRBV2 and TRBJ2-2; D not certain. Germline-derived CDR1 and CDR2 are SNHLY and FYNNEI. This CDR3 contains 13 residues. Trimming removed 3 bases at V and 8 bases at J, with 10 bases between. Written as DNA, the CDR3 is TGTGCCAGCAGTGACAGCTCTCTGGGGGAGCTGTTTTTT. It specifies CASSDSSLGELFF.

Turning to this clonotype: Being one base from a much bigger clone, this may be a read error. The chain combines TRBV5-6 with TRBJ2-1, with 7 bases fitting TRBD2. The CDR3 consists of 17 residues. CDR1 is SGHDT and CDR2 is YYEEEE in the germline V gene. The CDR3 sequence is CPSSLSSGQNIYNEQFF. CDR3 DNA: TGTCCCAGCAGCTTGTCTAGCGGCCAGAATATCTACAATGAGCAGTTCTTC.

This clonotype was seen repeatedly, ten times or more. The chain links TRBV3-1 to TRBJ1-3, with D possibly TRBD1 on 5 matching bases. In germline, CDR1 is LGHDT, CDR2 YNNKEL (reference sequence). The CDR3 is 15 residues long. V was shortened by 3 bases and J by 4 bases, with 13 bases between the two germline ends. CDR3 DNA sequence: TGTGCCAGCAGCCAGGGGGTGATGTACGGAAACACCATATATTTT. Protein: CASSQGVMYGNTIYF. Full variable domain (missing parts from reference TRBV3-1 and TRBJ1-3): DTAVSQTPKYLVTQMGNDKSIKCEQNLGHDTMYWYKQDSKKFLKIMFSYNNKELIINETVPNRFSPKSPDKAHLNLHINSLELGDSAVYFCASSQGVMYGNTIYFGEGSWLTVV.

This clonotype was recorded a few times. The chain has TRBV19 and TRBJ1-1; a possible D gene is TRBD1 (6 bases). The CDR3 is made up of 16 amino acids. The V gene's germline CDR1 is LNHDA and CDR2 SQIVND (reference sequence). Trimming took 3 bases from V and 1 from J, leaving 15 bases between them. CDR3 bases: TGTGCCAGTAGTATCCGGGACACATCCTCGAACACTGAAGCTTTCTTT. Protein product: CASSIRDTSSNTEAFF.

This clonotype was observed at least ten times. The chain is built from TRBV6-5 and TRBJ2-2; TRBD1 aligns across 8 bases. V lost 5 bases and J lost 1; bases outside the gene matches: 3. CDR1 is MNHEY, CDR2 SVGAGI, per germline. This CDR3 has 15 residues. The CDR3 DNA reads TGTGCCAGCAGTCGACAGGGGCTGAACACCGGGGAGCTGTTTTTT. Amino acid sequence: CASSRQGLNTGELFF.

This clonotype was observed many times. J is TRBJ2-3 and V is TRBV11-2; TRBD2 matches 8 bases. The CDR3 totals 20 residues. V shed 1 base, J shed 1 base, and the junction held 16 bases outside the gene matches. Germline V gene data show CDR1 as SGHAT and CDR2 as FQNNGV. This CDR3 reads CASSLGLFFEREMGTDTQYF. CDR3 nucleotide sequence: TGTGCCAGCAGCTTAGGGCTATTCTTTGAGCGGGAGATGGGCACAGATACGCAGTATTTT.

As concerns this clonotype: A single base separates this from a much larger clone, so it may be a read error. The chain couples TRBV27 to TRBJ2-7; tentatively, D is TRBD1 (5 bases). The CDR3 spans 14 residues. From germline, CDR1 is MNHEY and CDR2 SMNVEV (reference sequence). Trimming stripped 5 bases from V and 1 base from J, with 12 bases between. In DNA form, the CDR3 reads TGTGCCAGCAGTCCTTGGGGCGTATCCTACGAGCAGTACTTC. Its protein is CASSPWGVSYEQYF.

Concerning this clonotype itself: A much larger clone is a single base away; this may be a read error. The CDR3 ends on some other residue instead of the conserved phenylalanine or tryptophan, so this is likely a read error. This sequence joins TRBV7-6 and TRBJ2-7; 11 bases map to TRBD1. Trimming removed 4 bases from V and 3 bases from J; junction bases left unmatched: 8. CDR1 SGHVS and CDR2 FNYEAQ come from the germline V gene. The CDR3 is 16 amino acids. Written as DNA, the CDR3 is TGTGCCAGCAGCTATACCGGGACAGGGGGGGGCTACGAGCAGTACTGC. It translates to CASSYTGTGGGYEQYC.

This clonotype appeared many times. The CDR3 loop is CACSDSIANTGELFF. The CDR3 region has the DNA TGTGCCTGCTCGGATTCGATAGCGAACACCGGGGAGCTGTTTTTT. The V call is TRBV6-5, the J call TRBJ2-2; D remains unclear. The germline V gene has CDR1 MNHEY and CDR2 SVGAGI. The CDR3 is made up of 15 amino acids. The V end was cut by 11 bases, the J end by 0 bases, with 16 bases between.